What follows are 14 T cell receptor beta chains derived from one specimen sequenced in a study of breast tumors, draining lymph nodes, adjacent tissues (dated by TCRdb to 2016 to 2017). The library relied on multiplex PCR. Instrument used: Illumina HiSeq 2000. TCRdb ran its own pipeline on the public reads, namely fastp trimming at Q25 and MiXCR clone calling, and kept in-frame beta chains. Entries are consolidated by CDR3 protein sequence, retaining the most common genes and DNA. The table for this sample lists approximately 190,000 distinct CDR3 sequences; 31% of them were counted only once. The ten largest clones add up to roughly 4% of the sample. Lymph node samples were obtained from the axillary draining lymph nodes of breast cancer patients. Sequenced material: axillary lymph node tissue. Every receptor here comes from a female donor with breast cancer. Some clones in this sample may be carry-over from other donors' samples.

Ten or more counts support this clonotype. The rearrangement uses TRBV19 and TRBJ2-1; possibly TRBD1 for D (6 bases). V lost 3 bases, J lost 2 bases, and 17 bases lay in between. Germline loops: CDR1 LNHDA, CDR2 SQIVND (reference sequence). The CDR3 runs 17 residues. The CDR3 coding sequence is TGTGCCAGTAGTATTGGGGTAACAGGGTTCACCTACAATGAGCAGTTCTTC. Its protein product is CASSIGVTGFTYNEQFF.

The CDR3 spells CSVVYYLERLDEQFF. CDR3 nucleotides: TGCAGCGTTGTTTACTACTTAGAGAGGTTAGATGAGCAGTTCTTC. The chain uses TRBV29-1 and TRBJ2-1, with no clear D. Per germline, CDR1 SQVTM and CDR2 ANQGSEA. V was trimmed by 4 bases and J by 8 bases, leaving 21 bases between them. The CDR3 length is 15 residues.

This clonotype was observed once. V gene TRBV7-9 combines with J gene TRBJ2-3; 10 bases map to TRBD1. The CDR3 is 19 amino acids. V lost 5 bases to trimming and J lost 3 bases; unmatched junction nucleotides: 17. Germline V gene data show CDR1 as SEHNR and CDR2 as FQNEAQ (reference sequence). The CDR3 bases are TGTGCCAGCAGCCATCCTAGGGGGACAGGGGATGAAAGGACAGATACGCAGTATTTT. This translates into CASSHPRGTGDERTDTQYF.

V is TRBV5-4 and J is TRBJ2-7; 8 positions match TRBD1. V shed 4 bases, J shed 2 bases, and the junction held 8 bases outside the gene matches. Per germline, CDR1 SGHNT and CDR2 YYREEE (reference sequence). The CDR3 sequence is 15 residues long. In DNA form, the CDR3 reads TGTGCCAGCAGCCCGGGACAGGTGATTACCTACGAGCAGTACTTC. It yields the protein CASSPGQVITYEQYF.

This clonotype was observed a few times. A read error may explain this, as a much larger clone is one base away. The chain uses TRBV20-1 and TRBJ2-1, with 7 bases identical to TRBD1. Germline V gene lookup returns CDR1 DFQATT and CDR2 SNEGSKA (reference sequence). This CDR3 comprises 16 residues. J lost 6 bases, V lost 2 bases, and 13 bases had no gene match. The CDR3 sequence is CSARSPRDSTFNEQFF. Here the CDR3 DNA reads TGCAGTGCTAGATCCCCGAGGGACAGTACCTTCAATGAGCAGTTCTTC.

The genes are TRBV27 and TRBJ2-1, with a tentative D call TRBD2 (6 bases). This CDR3 has 15 amino acids. The V gene's germline CDR1 is MNHEY and CDR2 SMNVEV (reference sequence). The germline V and J ends were trimmed by 2 bases and 5 bases, with 13 bases remaining between them. The CDR3: CASSLQAGSDNEQFF. CDR3 DNA: TGTGCCAGCAGTTTACAGGCGGGAAGCGACAATGAGCAGTTCTTC.

This clonotype was seen ten or more times. The chain uses TRBV20-1 and TRBJ2-1; D unclear. This CDR3 contains 13 residues. With 1 base removed from V and 9 bases from J, the gap between germline ends came to 13 bases. Germline V CDR1 and CDR2: DFQATT, SNEGSKA (reference sequence). The DNA for the CDR3 is TGCAGTGCTAGAGGCGAGTTATGGGGTGAGCAGTTCTTC. It yields the protein CSARGELWGEQFF.

Ten or more counts support this clonotype. The gene calls are TRBV20-1 and TRBJ1-5, with a tentative D call TRBD1 (5 bases). This CDR3 is built from 13 residues. Between the trimmed V and J ends, which lost 3 bases and 0 bases, there was a span of 6 bases. CDR1 and CDR2 (germline): DFQATT, SNEGSKA (reference sequence). CDR3 in amino acids: CSARGGSNQPQHF. CDR3 bases: TGCAGTGCTAGGGGGGGTAGCAATCAGCCCCAGCATTTT.

This chain uses TRBV6-5 with TRBJ2-1; maybe TRBD2 (6 bases). Deletions cut 5 bases from V and 7 bases from J, with 15 bases between. CDR1 MNHEY and CDR2 SVGAGI come from the germline V gene. The CDR3 spans 14 residues. The DNA for the CDR3 is TGTGCCAGCAGTCACCGGGGGAGGTCGAATGAGCAGTTCTTC. Amino acids: CASSHRGRSNEQFF.

This clonotype was seen at least ten times. CDR3 loop: CAISETGGRTDTQYF. DNA of the CDR3: TGTGCCATCAGTGAGACAGGGGGGCGGACAGATACGCAGTATTTT. V and J are TRBV10-3 and TRBJ2-3; TRBD1 matches 8 bases. The germline CDR1 and CDR2 sequences are ENHRY and SYGVKD. This CDR3 comprises 15 residues. Germline trimming cut 2 bases from V and 3 bases from J; bases unmatched to any gene: 4.

This clonotype was counted at least ten times. The chain combines TRBV19 with TRBJ2-1; weak D call: TRBD1 (5 bases). Germline V CDR1 and CDR2: LNHDA, SQIVND (reference sequence). Trimming cost V 6 bases and J 7 bases, with 7 bases left between them. The CDR3 has 11 amino acids. Written as DNA, the CDR3 is TGTGCCAGTAGCCCAGGGAATGAGCAGTTCTTC. This sequence encodes CASSPGNEQFF.

In its sample, this clonotype was seen many times. The V call is TRBV7-3, the J call TRBJ2-7; perhaps D is TRBD1 or TRBD2 (5 bases each). The ends were cut back, 5 bases at V and 3 bases at J, with 11 bases in the middle. CDR3 length: 13 residues. The germline CDR1 and CDR2 sequences are SGHTA and FQGTGA. CDR3 nucleotide sequence: TGTGCCAGCAGCCCGGGACCTAACTACGAGCAGTACTTC. Amino acid sequence: CASSPGPNYEQYF.

On this clonotype: Because the CDR3 is missing its conserved closing phenylalanine or tryptophan, this is likely a read error. V and J are TRBV7-2 and TRBJ2-5; the D is unclear. CDR1 SGHTA and CDR2 FQGNSA come from the germline V gene. The CDR3 sequence is 14 residues long. V dropped 2 bases and J dropped 2 bases, with 9 bases sitting between them. The CDR3 coding sequence is TGTGCCAGCAGCTTATCCGGCTTTCAAGAGACCCAGTACCTC. It specifies CASSLSGFQETQYL.

The table lists this clonotype with many counts. The chain uses TRBV19 and TRBJ2-2; D not resolved. CDR1 LNHDA and CDR2 SQIVND come from the germline V gene (reference sequence). The CDR3 is 14 amino acids. With 1 base removed from V and 3 bases from J, the gap between germline ends came to 6 bases. CDR3 sequence reads: CASSIGGYTGELFF. In DNA form, the CDR3 reads TGTGCCAGTAGTATAGGGGGATACACCGGGGAGCTGTTTTTT.